Listed here are 3 T cell receptor beta chains from one sample, sequenced in a study of pediatric ulcerative colitis (dated by TCRdb to 2018 to 2020). To prepare the library, the immunoSEQ multiplex PCR assay was applied. Drawn from immuneACCESS, this table holds only the in-frame rearrangements with V and J called that TCRdb kept. Clones are partly lost; checked studies trace under half to an unresolved V gene and leave the rest unexplained. In this sample the table shows tens of thousands of clones, 85% to 90% of which occur a single time. Of the sample, over 1.3% falls within the top ten clones. Sequenced sample: blood. The receptors come from a boy younger than 18 who was a control in a study of pediatric ulcerative colitis.

The chain has TRBV7-2 and TRBJ2-3, with D perhaps TRBD1 (5 bases). V was shortened by 0 bases and J by 6 bases, with 10 bases between the two germline ends. The CDR3 length is 14 residues. Germline V gene lookup returns CDR1 SGHTA and CDR2 FQGNSA. CDR3 loop: CASSLATPGDTQYF. The DNA of the CDR3 is TGTGCCAGCAGCTTAGCGACCCCAGGGGATACGCAGTATTTT.

The J gene is TRBJ2-7, the V gene TRBV28; a possible D gene is TRBD2 (7 bases). Germline V lookup: CDR1 MDHEN, CDR2 SYDVKM. V lost 9 bases, J lost 1 base, and 19 bases lay in between. CDR3 length: 15 amino acids. The CDR3 here is CASNEGGEVSYEQYF. DNA of the CDR3: TGTGCCAGTAACGAGGGGGGGGAAGTATCCTACGAGCAGTACTTC.

Only a few counts were recorded for this clone. The V call is TRBV7-2, the J call TRBJ1-6; 9 bases are shared with TRBD1. CDR1 is SGHTA and CDR2 is FQGNSA in the germline V gene. The junction had 9 bases not matched to a gene; V was cut back by 1 base and J by 8 bases. The CDR3 consists of 17 residues. The CDR3 bases are TGTGCCAGCAGCTTAGGGAGGACAGGGGCTGCGGATTCACCCCTCCACTTT. It translates to CASSLGRTGAADSPLHF.